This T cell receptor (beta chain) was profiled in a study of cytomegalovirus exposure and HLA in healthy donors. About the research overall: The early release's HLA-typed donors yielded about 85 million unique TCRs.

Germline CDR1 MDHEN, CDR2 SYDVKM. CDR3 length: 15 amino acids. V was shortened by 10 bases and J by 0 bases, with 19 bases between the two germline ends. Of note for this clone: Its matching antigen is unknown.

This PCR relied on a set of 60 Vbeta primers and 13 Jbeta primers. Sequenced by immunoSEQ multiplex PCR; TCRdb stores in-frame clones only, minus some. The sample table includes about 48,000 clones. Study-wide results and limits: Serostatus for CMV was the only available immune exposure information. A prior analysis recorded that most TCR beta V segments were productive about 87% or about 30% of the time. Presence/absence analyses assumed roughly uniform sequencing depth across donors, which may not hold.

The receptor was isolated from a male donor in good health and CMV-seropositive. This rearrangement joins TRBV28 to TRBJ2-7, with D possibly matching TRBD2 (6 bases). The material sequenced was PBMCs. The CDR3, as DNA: TGTGCCACGGGGGATAGGGGATCGGCCTCCTACGAGCAGTACTTC. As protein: CATGDRGSASYEQYF.